The clone carrying this TCR beta chain was detected once. Original processing methods: Estimation of nucleated cell counts was performed using reference gene primer amplification. Libraries were prepared by immunoSEQ multiplex PCR; TCRdb keeps only in-frame clonotypes and omits some of them. V, J and clone size were drawn from that table, and D and trimming were deduced from the DNA. The sample lists 200,000 to 250,000 clones, about 86% occurring once. CDR3 size: 14 residues. Germline CDR1 MNHEY, CDR2 SVGAGI. V lost 1 base and J 5 bases, leaving 11 bases between the germline ends. These data belong to a study of blood T cell repertoires in COVID-19. Study-level background: Acute and convalescent COVID-19 specimens originated in the United States, Italy and Spain. From T cells, B-cell-depleted T cells, or PBMCs came the material, which was cDNA or gDNA.

Donors were grouped by their self-reported clinical history. This chain connects TRBV6-5 to TRBJ1-1; perhaps TRBD1 as D (5 bases). The sequence was obtained from a woman between 45 and 65 years old in a cohort exposed to, infected with or recovered from COVID-19 (not recorded which). Sample: PBMCs or T cells enriched from blood (not recorded which). The CDR3 DNA is TGTGCCAGCAGTTACTGGGCCGGGGGGACTGAAGCTTTCTTT. This codes for CASSYWAGGTEAFF.